Shown below are 3 T cell receptor beta chains from a single sample sequenced in a study of blood T cell repertoires in COVID-19 (dated by TCRdb to 2018 to 2021). Libraries were prepared through the immunoSEQ multiplex PCR assay. TCRdb carries this immuneACCESS record with in-frame sequences only. Its versions omit some clonotypes, under half of them owing to an unresolved V gene in the studies checked, with the rest unexplained. The sample table records under 250,000 clones; around four fifths of these occur just once. The top ten clonotypes cover under 3.5% of the sample. Sequenced material: peripheral blood. The source of these receptors is a man aged 50-59 years with active or convalescent COVID-19.

V is TRBV10-2 and J is TRBJ1-5, with D perhaps TRBD1 (5 bases). V lost 2 bases and J lost 2, with 10 bases in between. CDR3 length: 15 amino acids. Germline CDR1 reads WSHSY; CDR2 reads SAAADI. The CDR3 reads CASSEVDRRNQPQHF. DNA for the CDR3: TGCGCCAGCAGTGAGGTTGACAGACGCAATCAGCCCCAGCATTTT.

The chain's CDR3 is CASSKQVQETQYF. The CDR3 nucleotides read TGTGCCAGCAGCAAACAGGTCCAAGAGACCCAGTACTTC. V is TRBV3-1 (or the pseudogene TRBV3-2) and J is TRBJ2-5; the D gene is possibly TRBD1 (5 bases). The V end was cut by 5 bases, the J end by 1 base, with 8 bases between. The germline V gene has CDR1 LGHDT and CDR2 YNNKEL (reference sequence). The length of the CDR3 is 13 residues.

The chain employs TRBV19 and TRBJ1-2, with D perhaps TRBD1 (5 bases). CDR1 is LNHDA, CDR2 SQIVND, per germline (reference sequence). This CDR3 region has 13 residues. Trimming cost V 5 bases and J 6 bases, with 13 bases left between them. CDR3 sequence (DNA): TGTGCCAGTAGTGTCTTTCCCAGGGATGGCTACACCTTC. Its protein product is CASSVFPRDGYTF. Variable domain in full (rest from reference TRBV19 and TRBJ1-2): DGGITQSPKYLFRKEGQNVTLSCEQNLNHDAMYWYRQDPGQGLRLIYYSQIVNDFQKGDIAEGYSVSREKKESFPLTVTSAQKNPTAFYLCASSVFPRDGYTFGSGTRLTVV.